This T cell receptor (beta chain) was sequenced during a study of blood T cell repertoires in COVID-19. This CDR3 contains 14 residues. Germline V gene data show CDR1 as MNHNY and CDR2 as SVGAGI (reference sequence). With V trimmed by 6 bases and J by 1 base, 3 bases remained unmatched. Only in-frame clones appear in the TCRdb table, and some are missing; sequencing was by immunoSEQ multiplex PCR. The sample holds 55,000 to 80,000 clones, 89% seen once. Sequenced sample: peripheral blood. This receptor was obtained from a middle-aged man with active COVID-19. The chain combines TRBV6-6 with TRBJ2-7, with 10 positions matching TRBD1. In DNA form, the CDR3 reads TGTGCCAGCAGAGACAGGGGGCTTTCCTACGAGCAGTACTTC. This encodes CASRDRGLSYEQYF.